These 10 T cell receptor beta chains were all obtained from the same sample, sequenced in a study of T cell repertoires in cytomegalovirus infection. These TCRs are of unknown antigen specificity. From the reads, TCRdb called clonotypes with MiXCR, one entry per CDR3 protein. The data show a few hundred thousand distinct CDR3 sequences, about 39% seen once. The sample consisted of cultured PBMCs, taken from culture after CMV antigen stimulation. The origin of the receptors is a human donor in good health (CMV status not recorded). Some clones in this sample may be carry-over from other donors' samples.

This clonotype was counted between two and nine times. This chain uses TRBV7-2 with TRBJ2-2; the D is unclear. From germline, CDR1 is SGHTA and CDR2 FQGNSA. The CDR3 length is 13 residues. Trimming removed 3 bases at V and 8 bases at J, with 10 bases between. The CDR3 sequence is CASSLPSTGELFF. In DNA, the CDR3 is TGTGCCAGCAGCTTGCCCAGCACGGGGGAGCTGTTTTTT.

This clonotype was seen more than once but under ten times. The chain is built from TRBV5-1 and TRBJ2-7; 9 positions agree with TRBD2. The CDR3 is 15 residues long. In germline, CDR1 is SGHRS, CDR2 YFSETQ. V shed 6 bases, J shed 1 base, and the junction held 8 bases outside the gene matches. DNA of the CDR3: TGCGCCAGCACCGCCATAGCGGGGGCATCCTACGAGCAGTACTTC. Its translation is CASTAIAGASYEQYF.

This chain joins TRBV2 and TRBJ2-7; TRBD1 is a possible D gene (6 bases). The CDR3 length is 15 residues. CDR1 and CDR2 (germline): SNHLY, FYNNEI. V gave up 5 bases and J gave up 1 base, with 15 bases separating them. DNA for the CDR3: TGTGCCAGCAGTCCCGACCCCCAGGGGTCCTACGAGCAGTACTTC. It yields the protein CASSPDPQGSYEQYF.

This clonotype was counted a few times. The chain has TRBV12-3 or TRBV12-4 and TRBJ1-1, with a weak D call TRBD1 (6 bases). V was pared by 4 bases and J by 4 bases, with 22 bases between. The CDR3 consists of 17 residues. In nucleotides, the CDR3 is TGTGCCAGCAGTTCCATAGGTCTACAGGGCTTGGGCACTGAAGCTTTCTTT. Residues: CASSSIGLQGLGTEAFF.

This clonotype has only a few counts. The CDR3 region has the DNA TGTGCCAGCAGCTTGAGGGGACTAGCGGGAGAGGGCTACGAGCAGTACTTC. It is translated as CASSLRGLAGEGYEQYF. The chain couples TRBV7-2 to TRBJ2-7; 14 bases align to TRBD2. Looked up from germline, CDR1 is SGHTA and CDR2 is FQGNSA. The CDR3 has 17 residues. V shed 3 bases, J shed 3 bases, and the junction held 7 bases outside the gene matches. The full variable domain, its missing parts supplied by reference TRBV7-2 and TRBJ2-7, is GAGVSQSPSNKVTEKGKDVELRCDPISGHTALYWYRQSLGQGLEFLIYFQGNSAPDKSGLPSDRFSAERTGGSVSTLTIQRTQQEDSAVYLCASSLRGLAGEGYEQYFGPGTRLTVT.

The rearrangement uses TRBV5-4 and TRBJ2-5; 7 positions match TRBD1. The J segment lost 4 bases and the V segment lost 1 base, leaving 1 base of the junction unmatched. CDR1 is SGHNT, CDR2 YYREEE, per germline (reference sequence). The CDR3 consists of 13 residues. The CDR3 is CASSLPGGETQYF. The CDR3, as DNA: TGTGCCAGCAGCTTGCCAGGGGGAGAGACCCAGTACTTC.

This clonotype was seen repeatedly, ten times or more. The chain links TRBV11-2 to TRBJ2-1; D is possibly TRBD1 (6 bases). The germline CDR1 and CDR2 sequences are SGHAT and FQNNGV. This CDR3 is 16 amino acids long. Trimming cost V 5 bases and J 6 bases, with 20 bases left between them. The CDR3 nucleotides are TGTGCCAGCAGCACACGGGACACCCTAAGGTCCAATGAGCAGTTCTTC. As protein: CASSTRDTLRSNEQFF.

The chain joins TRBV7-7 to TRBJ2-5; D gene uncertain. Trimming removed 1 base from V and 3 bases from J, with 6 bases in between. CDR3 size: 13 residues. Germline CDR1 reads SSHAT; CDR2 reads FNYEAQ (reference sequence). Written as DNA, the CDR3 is TGTGCCAGCAGCTTAGGCTTCAAAGAGACCCAGTACTTC. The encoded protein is CASSLGFKETQYF.

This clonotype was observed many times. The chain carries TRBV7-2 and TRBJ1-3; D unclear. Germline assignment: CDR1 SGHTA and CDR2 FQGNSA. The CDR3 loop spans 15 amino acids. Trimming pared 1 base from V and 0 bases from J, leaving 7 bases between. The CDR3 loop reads CASSLVGNSGNTIYF. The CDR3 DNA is TGTGCCAGCAGCTTAGTGGGCAACTCTGGAAACACCATATATTTT.

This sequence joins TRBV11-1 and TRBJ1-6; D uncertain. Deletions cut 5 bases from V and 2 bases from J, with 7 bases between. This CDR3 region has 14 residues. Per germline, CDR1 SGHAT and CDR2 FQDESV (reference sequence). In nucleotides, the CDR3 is TGTGCCAGCAGCCCCGGGCCCTATAATTCACCCCTCCACTTT. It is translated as CASSPGPYNSPLHF.